These T cell receptor beta chains were read from a single sample in a study of CD8+ T cells in alopecia areata. The data were produced by immunoSEQ multiplex PCR, yet TCRdb's version contains in-frame clones alone and is incomplete. The sample contains approximately 160,000 clones, around 60% of which appear only once. Source: CD4+ T cells sorted from blood, taken at week 24, from a patient treated with tofacitinib. Source of these receptors: a human donor with alopecia areata. The CDR3 runs from the conserved cysteine through the conserved F or W. A D gene is named only where the DNA matches it firmly. A clone size is listed for some rows: how often the clone was seen (once, few, many), or a class if it is expanded.

v_call,j_call,clone_size,d_call,cdr3_aa,cdr3_nt
TRBV10-3,TRBJ1-5,few,NA,CAISESGGNQPQHF,TGTGCCATCAGTGAGTCAGGGGGCAATCAGCCCCAGCATTTT
TRBV2,TRBJ1-6,NA,NA,CASRGSSSYNSPLHF,TGTGCCAGCCGGGGCAGTAGCTCCTATAATTCACCCCTCCACTTT
TRBV7-9,TRBJ1-2,NA,NA,CASSLEWRAVHPAGYTF,TGTGCCAGCAGCTTAGAATGGCGCGCGGTGCACCCAGCTGGCTACACCTTC
TRBV27,TRBJ1-1,NA,NA,CASSLGRNVNTEAFF,TGTGCCAGCAGTTTAGGACGGAATGTAAACACTGAAGCTTTCTTT
TRBV6-1,TRBJ1-5,NA,NA,CASSGPRGRNQPQHF,TGTGCCAGCAGTGGACCCAGGGGTCGTAATCAGCCCCAGCATTTT
TRBV5-1,TRBJ2-7,NA,NA,CASSLALEPYEQYF,TGCGCCAGCAGCTTGGCCCTAGAACCCTACGAGCAGTACTTC
TRBV7-2,TRBJ1-6,NA,NA,CASSFETNSPLHF,TGTGCCAGCAGCTTTGAGACAAATTCACCCCTCCACTTT
TRBV29-1,TRBJ1-2,NA,NA,CSVEPLGSIYGYTF,TGCAGCGTTGAACCCTTAGGGAGCATCTATGGCTACACCTTC
TRBV29-1,TRBJ2-2,few,NA,CSLRVNTGELFF,TGCAGCCTCAGGGTAAACACCGGGGAGCTGTTTTTT
TRBV19,TRBJ2-2,NA,NA,CASSARRTGELFF,TGTGCCAGTAGTGCCAGGAGAACCGGGGAGCTGTTTTTT
TRBV2,TRBJ2-1,few,TRBD1,CASIGGRGRNEQFF,TGTGCCAGCATTGGAGGCAGGGGGCGAAATGAGCAGTTCTTC
TRBV4-1,TRBJ1-1,NA,NA,CASSQVLKGTEAFF,TGCGCCAGCAGCCAAGTTCTCAAGGGCACTGAAGCTTTCTTT
TRBV14,TRBJ2-5,NA,NA,CASSPTQWAQYF,TGTGCCAGCAGCCCAACCCAGTGGGCCCAGTACTTC
TRBV7-6,TRBJ2-1,few,TRBD1,CASSRDRLSYNEQFF,TGTGCCAGCAGCCGGGACAGGCTGTCCTACAATGAGCAGTTCTTC
TRBV10-3,TRBJ1-2,NA,NA,CAITPQDSYGYTF,TGTGCCATCACCCCCCAGGACAGTTACGGCTACACCTTC
TRBV30,TRBJ2-7,NA,NA,CAYRGDGTYEQYF,TGTGCCTACCGTGGGGACGGTACCTACGAGCAGTACTTC
TRBV30,TRBJ2-2,NA,NA,CAWSRGAYTGELFF,TGTGCCTGGAGTCGAGGGGCCTACACCGGGGAGCTGTTTTTT
TRBV19,TRBJ1-6,NA,NA,CASKGQNNSPLHF,TGTGCCAGTAAGGGCCAGAATAATTCACCCCTCCACTTT
TRBV5-4,TRBJ2-7,NA,NA,CASTETGSYEQYF,TGTGCCAGCACCGAAACAGGGTCCTACGAGCAGTACTTC
TRBV2,TRBJ2-1,NA,TRBD2,CASSDRTSGGNEQFF,TGTGCCAGCAGTGATAGGACTAGCGGGGGCAATGAGCAGTTCTTC
TRBV5-5,TRBJ1-1,NA,TRBD1,CASSLAAGGEAFF,TGTGCCAGCAGCTTGGCGGCAGGGGGTGAAGCTTTCTTT
TRBV6-5,TRBJ1-2,NA,NA,CASAEGGFVDYGYTF,TGTGCCAGCGCGGAGGGCGGGTTCGTTGACTATGGCTACACCTTC